The T cell receptor (beta chain) under discussion was sequenced for a study of CD8 T cells in ankylosing spondylitis. The authors made TCR beta libraries by quantitative 5'-RACE with molecular barcodes. TCRdb called the 5' RACE reads again in MiXCR, with one record for every CDR3 protein. The data show around 88,000 distinct CDR3 sequences, 8.8% seen once. CDR3 size: 18 residues. In germline, CDR1 is SGHRS, CDR2 YFSETQ. The ends lost 4 bases at V and 3 bases at J; junction bases unmatched: 17. Findings and caveats of the study: Previously reported in reactive arthritis synovial fluid and blood were some of the motif variants. The disease-linked clones had a CD8+ phenotype and low blood frequencies.

This clonotype was seen many times. Antigen: not known. The V and J genes are TRBV5-1 and TRBJ2-7; TRBD1 agrees at 9 bases. The source of this sequence is a male donor with ankylosing spondylitis or in good health (not recorded which). Sequencing input: blood, either unsorted or a sorted T cell fraction (not recorded which). CDR3 nucleotide sequence: TGCGCCAGCAGCCCGCCCCCCGTGGGACAGGGTTTTTTCTACGAGCAGTACTTC. It translates to CASSPPPVGQGFFYEQYF.